This TCR beta chain originates from a study of blood T cell repertoires in COVID-19. Turning to the study itself: Material from acute and convalescent COVID-19 was sourced from the United States, Italy and Spain. PBMCs, B-cell-depleted T cells, or T cells provided the cDNA or gDNA that made up the material.

Under the authors' procedure: The authors estimated nucleated cell counts from reference gene primer amplification. Clones were sequenced by immunoSEQ multiplex PCR, and TCRdb holds only the in-frame ones, with some missing. D and trimming were read from the DNA, whereas the V and J calls and clone size are those reported in that table. There are 150,000 or so clones in the sample; 70% to 90% occur only once, and around 5% lies in the top ten. Patients of the Seattle cohort, enrolled during active infection, were followed longitudinally. J lost 4 bases, V lost 3 bases, and 9 bases had no gene match. The germline V gene has CDR1 SGDLS and CDR2 YYNGEE. CDR3 size: 15 residues.

The TCR sequence derives from a woman aged 45-60 years with COVID-19, enrolled during active disease. V and J are TRBV9 and TRBJ2-5, with TRBD2 matching over 7 bases. The sequencing sample was made of peripheral blood. CDR3 DNA: TGTGCCAGCAGCGGCCCACTGAGCGGGGCAGAGACCCAGTACTTC. Translating gives CASSGPLSGAETQYF.